This TCR beta chain stems from a study of CD8 T cells in Susac syndrome. Study results and caveats: A relatively small number of individuals underwent TCR sequencing and HLA analysis.

Reverse transcription of 0.5 to 1 ug RNA was performed with random hexamers. Coverage of TCR beta CDR3 amplification by immunoSEQ multiplex PCR extended to 54 Vbeta and 13 Jbeta. TCRdb reprocessed the immunoSEQ multiplex PCR reads via MiXCR and lists one record per CDR3 protein. Found here are around 85,000 distinct CDR3 sequences, around 93% of them singletons; the top ten hold roughly 0.46%. Regarding this clonotype: Its specificity is unknown.

Trimming shortened V by 1 base and J by 7 bases, and 8 bases separated the two germline ends. The CDR3 length is 13 residues. Germline V CDR1 and CDR2: LGHNA, YSLEER. The chain joins TRBV4-3 to TRBJ2-1; a weak D match, TRBD2 (6 bases). The sequence was collected from a human donor with Susac syndrome. Sample: CD8+ T cells from PBMCs. In DNA form, the CDR3 reads TGCGCCAGCAGCCAAGGACTAGTGAATGAGCAGTTCTTC. Amino acids: CASSQGLVNEQFF.